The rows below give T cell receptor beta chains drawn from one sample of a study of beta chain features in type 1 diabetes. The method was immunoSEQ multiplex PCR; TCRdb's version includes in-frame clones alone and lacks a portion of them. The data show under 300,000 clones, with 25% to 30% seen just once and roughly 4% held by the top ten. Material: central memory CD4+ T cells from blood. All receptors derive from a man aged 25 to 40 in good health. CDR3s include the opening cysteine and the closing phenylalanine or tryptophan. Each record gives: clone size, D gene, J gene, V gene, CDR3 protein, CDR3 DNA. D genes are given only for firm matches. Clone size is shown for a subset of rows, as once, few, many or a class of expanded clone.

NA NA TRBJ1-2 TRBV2 CASSDPMGGYTF TGTGCCAGCAGTGATCCCATGGGGGGCTACACCTTC
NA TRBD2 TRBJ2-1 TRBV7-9 CASSLAGSSYNEQFF TGTGCCAGCAGCCTAGCGGGGAGCTCCTACAATGAGCAGTTCTTC
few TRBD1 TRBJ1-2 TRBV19 CASRLGQSYYGYTF TGTGCCAGTAGATTGGGACAGTCGTACTATGGCTACACCTTC
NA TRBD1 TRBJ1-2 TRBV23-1 CASSPRTGVSYGYTF TGCGCCAGCAGCCCACGGACAGGGGTTTCGTATGGCTACACCTTC
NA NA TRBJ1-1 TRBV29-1 CSVYRDLGNTEAFF TGCAGCGTTTACAGGGACCTGGGGAACACTGAAGCTTTCTTT
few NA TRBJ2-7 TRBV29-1 CSVKVTEYEQYF TGCAGCGTTAAGGTGACAGAGTACGAGCAGTACTTC
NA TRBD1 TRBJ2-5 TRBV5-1 CASSFTGGETQYF TGCGCCAGCAGCTTCACAGGGGGAGAGACCCAGTACTTC
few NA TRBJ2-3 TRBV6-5 CASSRGPFTDTQYF TGTGCCAGCAGCCGGGGCCCTTTCACAGATACGCAGTATTTT
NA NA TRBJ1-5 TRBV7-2 CASGTGLVGQPQHF TGTGCCAGCGGAACAGGGTTAGTGGGGCAGCCCCAGCATTTT
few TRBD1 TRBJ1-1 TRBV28 CASSSRQGTFF TGTGCCAGCAGTTCCCGACAGGGGACTTTCTTT
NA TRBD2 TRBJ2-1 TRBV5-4 CASSLAGPVNEQFF TGTGCCAGCAGCTTAGCGGGACCGGTCAATGAGCAGTTCTTC
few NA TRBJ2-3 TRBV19 CASTNPSGGDTQYF TGTGCCAGTACCAATCCATCTGGGGGAGATACGCAGTATTTT
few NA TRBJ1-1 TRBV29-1 CSVAGTGDTEAFF TGCAGCGTGGCCGGGACGGGCGATACTGAAGCTTTCTTT
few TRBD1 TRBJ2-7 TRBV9 CASSPDRPYEQYF TGTGCCAGCAGCCCGGACAGGCCCTACGAGCAGTACTTC
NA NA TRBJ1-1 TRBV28 CASSMAGAAEAFF TGTGCCAGCAGCATGGCCGGCGCGGCTGAAGCTTTCTTT
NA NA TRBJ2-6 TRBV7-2 CASSARAAALSGANVLTF TGTGCCAGCAGCGCCAGGGCAGCTGCGCTCTCTGGGGCCAACGTCCTGACTTTC
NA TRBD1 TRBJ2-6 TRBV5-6 CASSLPDRPPSGANVLTF TGTGCCAGCAGCTTGCCGGACAGGCCTCCCTCTGGGGCCAACGTCCTGACTTTC
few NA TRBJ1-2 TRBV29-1 CSVGQAEIITF TGCAGCGTTGGACAGGCCGAAATAATTACCTTC
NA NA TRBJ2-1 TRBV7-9 CASSLQQGNRDEQFF TGTGCCAGCAGCTTACAGCAGGGTAACCGGGATGAGCAGTTCTTC
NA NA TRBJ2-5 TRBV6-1 CAIQLVATETQYF TGTGCCATCCAACTAGTCGCTACTGAGACCCAGTACTTC
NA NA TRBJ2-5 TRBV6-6 CASSGGALETQYF TGTGCCAGCAGTGGAGGGGCTTTGGAGACCCAGTACTTC
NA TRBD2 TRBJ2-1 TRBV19 CASSISSGGAAEQFF TGTGCCAGTAGTATCAGTAGCGGGGGGGCCGCTGAGCAGTTCTTC
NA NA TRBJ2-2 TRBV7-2 CASSPGGIVTGELFF TGTGCCAGCAGCCCAGGAGGGATTGTAACCGGGGAGCTGTTTTTT
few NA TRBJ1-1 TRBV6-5 CASTPTTGRTEAFF TGTGCCAGCACCCCAACGACAGGTCGCACTGAAGCTTTCTTT
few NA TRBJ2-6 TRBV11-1 CASSQNRAGANVLTF TGTGCCAGCAGCCAAAACAGGGCTGGGGCCAACGTCCTGACTTTC
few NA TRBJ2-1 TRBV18 CASSPDQNEQFF TGTGCCAGCTCACCAGACCAGAATGAGCAGTTCTTC
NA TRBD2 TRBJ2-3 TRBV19 CASKSGRPTDTQYF TGTGCCAGTAAGAGCGGGAGACCCACAGATACGCAGTATTTT
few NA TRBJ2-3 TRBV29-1 CSAHGAGSTDTQYF TGCAGCGCCCATGGGGCGGGTAGCACAGATACGCAGTATTTT
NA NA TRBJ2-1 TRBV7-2 CASSFQSSYNEQFF TGTGCCAGCAGCTTCCAGAGCTCCTACAATGAGCAGTTCTTC
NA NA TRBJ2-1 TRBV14 CASSQYMGSGASYNEQFF TGTGCCAGCAGCCAATATATGGGTTCTGGCGCTTCCTACAATGAGCAGTTCTTC
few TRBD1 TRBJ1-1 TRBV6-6 CASSHHRTGLNTEAFF TGTGCCAGCAGCCACCATCGGACAGGTTTGAACACTGAAGCTTTCTTT
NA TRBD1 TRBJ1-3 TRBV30 CALGPGQGSTSSGNTIYF TGTGCCCTAGGTCCGGGACAGGGTTCGACTAGCTCTGGAAACACCATATATTTT
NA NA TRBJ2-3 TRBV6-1 CASSDVRRVGDTQYF TGTGCCAGCAGTGACGTAAGGCGGGTCGGAGATACGCAGTATTTT
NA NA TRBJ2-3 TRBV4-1 CASSQPADTQYF TGCGCCAGCAGCCAACCCGCAGATACGCAGTATTTT
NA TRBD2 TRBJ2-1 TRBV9 CASSPRAGERGEQFF TGTGCCAGCAGCCCCCGGGCGGGAGAAAGGGGTGAGCAGTTCTTC
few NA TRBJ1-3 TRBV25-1 CASSEGSSGNTIYF TGTGCCAGCAGTGAAGGCAGCTCTGGAAACACCATATATTTT